This entry features one T cell receptor beta chain sequence. The CDR3 runs 12 residues. These data are taken from a study of blood T cell repertoires in COVID-19. Repertoires were generated with immunoSEQ multiplex PCR, while TCRdb's copy carries only in-frame clones and drops some. The sample contains about 88,000 clones, roughly 86% of which appear only once. The material sequenced was peripheral blood. V and J are TRBV21-1 and TRBJ1-2. TRBV21-1 corresponds to a pseudogene. The origin of this receptor is a human donor in a cohort sampled during active COVID-19. CDR3 amino acids: CASNKSGYGYTF. CDR3 coding DNA: TGTGCCAGCAATAAGAGCGGGTATGGCTACACCTTC.